The present entry profiles one T cell receptor beta chain with its context. The data were obtained in a study of blood T cell repertoires in COVID-19. The wider study: The origin of the acute and convalescent COVID-19 samples was the United States, Italy and Spain. T cells, B-cell-depleted T cells, or PBMCs supplied cDNA or gDNA.

This CDR3 is built from 12 residues. V gave up 3 bases and J gave up 9 bases, with 12 bases separating them. CDR1 is GTSNPN, CDR2 SVGIG, per germline (reference sequence). In the authors' workflow: Quantification of nucleated cells was approximated via reference gene primer amplification. Using immunoSEQ multiplex PCR, the repertoire was profiled, and TCRdb retains in-frame clones only, with some absent. That table gives V, J and clone size, and the DNA gave D and trimming. Of around 480,000 clones in the sample, approximately 88% were seen once. The clonotype originates from a woman aged 45-59 years with COVID-19, enrolled during active disease. This chain links TRBV30 with TRBJ2-1; D is unclear. Sequenced: peripheral blood. CDR3 nucleotides: TGTGCCTGGAGGTTAAACTTTGTTGAGCAGTTCTTC. Amino acid sequence: CAWRLNFVEQFF. Looking up the rest from reference TRBV30 and TRBJ2-1 gives the full variable domain: SQTIHQWPATLVQPVGSPLSLECTVEGTSNPNLYWYRQAAGRGLQLLFYSVGIGQISSEVPQNLSASRPQDRQFILSSKKLLLSDSGFYLCAWRLNFVEQFFGPGTRLTVL.